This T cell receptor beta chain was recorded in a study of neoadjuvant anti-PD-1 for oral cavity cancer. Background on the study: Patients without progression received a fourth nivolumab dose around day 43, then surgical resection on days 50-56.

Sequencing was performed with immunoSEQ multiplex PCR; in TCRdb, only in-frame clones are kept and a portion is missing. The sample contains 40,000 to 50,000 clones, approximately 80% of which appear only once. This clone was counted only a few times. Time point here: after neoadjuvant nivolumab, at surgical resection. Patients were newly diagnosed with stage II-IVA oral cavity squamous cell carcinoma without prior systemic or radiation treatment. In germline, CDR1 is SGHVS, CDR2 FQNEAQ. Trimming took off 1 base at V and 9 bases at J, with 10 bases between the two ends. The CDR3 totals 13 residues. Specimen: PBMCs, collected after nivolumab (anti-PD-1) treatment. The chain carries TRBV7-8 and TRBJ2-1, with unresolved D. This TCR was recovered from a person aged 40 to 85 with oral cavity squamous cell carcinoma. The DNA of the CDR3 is TGTGCCAGCAGCTTAGAGTTAGCTGGTGAGCAGTTCTTC. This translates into CASSLELAGEQFF.